This entry describes one T cell receptor (beta chain). Its cognate antigen is unknown. The sample originates from a study of T cells in Graves' hyperthyroidism and ophthalmopathy. In the study overall: Upon initial diagnosis and before any treatment, peripheral blood was collected.

Study results and limitations: Among clonotypes expanded in thyroid above 0.001, most were also found in blood.

The trim removed 2 bases at V and 4 bases at J, leaving 5 bases unmatched. The CDR3 is 16 amino acids. CDR1 and CDR2 (germline): LNHDA, SQIVND (reference sequence). It was RNA transcripts that yielded the amplified TCR beta CDR3 regions. RT-PCR in the first round (using the HTBI primer set) targeted the TCR CDR3. In TCRdb, the multiplex PCR reads were re-called with MiXCR into one record per CDR3 protein. Here the sample spans about 560,000 distinct CDR3 sequences, 16% being singletons. The chain uses TRBV19 and TRBJ2-3; 11 bases map to TRBD2. The receptor was isolated from a woman aged 18-29 years with Graves' hyperthyroidism. The sequenced material came from blood. CDR3 nucleotide sequence: TGTGCCAGTAGTATAACTAGCGGGGGAGGCGCAGATACGCAGTATTTT. Protein sequence: CASSITSGGGADTQYF.